Shown below are 20 T cell receptor beta chains from a single sample sequenced in a study of shared clonotypes between healthy human individuals (dated by TCRdb to 2020 to 2022). Libraries came from the immunoSEQ multiplex PCR assay. What TCRdb holds here is the immuneACCESS table cut down to in-frame rearrangements. Part of the clones is not present; checked against another copy, under half of the missing clones reflect an unresolved V gene, and the others are unexplained. The sample contains 450,000 to 500,000 clones, around 73% of them found a single time. Approximately 12% of the sample is taken by the ten largest. Sequenced material: PBMCs. All receptors come from a middle-aged woman in good health. Some clones in this sample may be carry-over from other donors' samples.

This clone was counted many times. This chain links TRBV4-3 with TRBJ2-5, with D tentatively TRBD2 (5 bases). V dropped 0 bases and J dropped 4 bases, with 12 bases sitting between them. Germline CDR1 and CDR2: LGHNA and YSLEER. The CDR3 sequence is 15 residues long. The chain's CDR3 is CASSQDTGKGETQYF. The CDR3 coding sequence is TGCGCCAGCAGCCAAGATACGGGGAAGGGAGAGACCCAGTACTTC.

V usage is TRBV13 and J usage is TRBJ2-2; 14 bases are a match to TRBD2. Germline values: CDR1 PRHDT, CDR2 FYEKMQ (reference sequence). Trimming took 5 bases from V and 5 from J; bases not matched to a gene: 13. The CDR3 extends over 19 amino acids. The CDR3 region has the DNA TGTGCCAGCAGCCCGAGAACGGGACTAGCGGGAGCTTGGACCGGGGAGCTGTTTTTT. It yields the protein CASSPRTGLAGAWTGELFF.

The V and J genes are TRBV2 and TRBJ1-6; D is ambiguous. The CDR3 length is 11 residues. V was cut by 4 bases and J by 10 bases, with 5 bases left in between. CDR1 SNHLY and CDR2 FYNNEI come from the germline V gene. Here the CDR3 DNA reads TGTGCCAGCAGTGTTGACTCACCCCTCCACTTT. This translates into CASSVDSPLHF. The whole variable domain, remainder taken from reference TRBV2 and TRBJ1-6, is EPEVTQTPSHQVTQMGQEVILRCVPISNHLYFYWYRQILGQKVEFLVSFYNNEISEKSEIFDDQFSVERPDGSNFTLKIRSTKLEDSAMYFCASSVDSPLHFGNGTRLTVT.

As for this clone: At one of its ends the junction is not consistent with the germline gene, which may arise from a read error. This chain links TRBV19 with TRBJ2-3; the D is unclear. Germline lookup yields CDR1 LNHDA and CDR2 SQIVND (reference sequence). There are 13 residues in the CDR3. The CDR3 protein is CASSIRQADAQYF. CDR3 in DNA: TGTGCCAGTAGTATCCGGCAAGCAGATGCGCAGTATTTT.

This chain connects TRBV2 to TRBJ2-5; TRBD1 matches at 9 bases. V dropped 7 bases and J dropped 5; count of bases not matched to a gene: 5. CDR3 length: 13 residues. Germline CDR1 and CDR2: SNHLY and FYNNEI. The CDR3 DNA sequence: TGTGCCAGCAACCGGGACAGGGACGAGACCCAGTACTTC. It translates to CASNRDRDETQYF. Drawing the rest from reference TRBV2 and TRBJ2-5, the complete variable domain is EPEVTQTPSHQVTQMGQEVILRCVPISNHLYFYWYRQILGQKVEFLVSFYNNEISEKSEIFDDQFSVERPDGSNFTLKIRSTKLEDSAMYFCASNRDRDETQYFGPGTRLLVL.

The rearrangement links TRBV7-3 to TRBJ2-5; 8 positions match TRBD2. This CDR3 is built from 15 residues. The V gene end was trimmed by 1 base and the J gene end by 4 bases; junction bases not matched to a gene: 5. Germline V gene sequence: CDR1 SGHTA, CDR2 FQGTGA. The CDR3 sequence is CASSLNSGRAETQYF. The CDR3 coding sequence is TGTGCCAGCAGCTTAAATTCCGGGAGGGCAGAGACCCAGTACTTC.

The chain joins TRBV2 to TRBJ2-7; D uncertain. The V end lost 5 bases, the J end lost 0 bases, and 17 bases lay between the germline ends. Germline V gives CDR1 SNHLY, CDR2 FYNNEI. This CDR3 region has 16 residues. The CDR3 loop reads CASSFPGSGNSYEQYF. CDR3 nucleotides: TGTGCCAGCAGTTTCCCAGGTTCGGGTAACTCCTACGAGCAGTACTTC.

This chain joins TRBV15 and TRBJ2-7, with D perhaps matching TRBD1 (8 bases). The CDR3 contains 15 residues. The germline gives CDR1 LNHNV, CDR2 YYDKDF (reference sequence). The germline V and J ends were trimmed by 3 bases and 4 bases, with 16 bases remaining between them. The CDR3 DNA follows: TGTGCCACCAGCAGGGGGGGGACAGGAGCATACGAGCAGTACTTC. Translation: CATSRGGTGAYEQYF. The whole variable domain, remainder taken from reference TRBV15 and TRBJ2-7, is DAMVIQNPRYQVTQFGKPVTLSCSQTLNHNVMYWYQQKSSQAPKLLFHYYDKDFNNEADTPDNFQSRRPNTSFCFLDIRSPGLGDTAMYLCATSRGGTGAYEQYFGPGTRLTVT.

The rearrangement uses TRBV5-1 and TRBJ1-1; perhaps TRBD1 as D (5 bases). Germline lookup yields CDR1 SGHRS and CDR2 YFSETQ. Trimming pared 3 bases from V and 0 bases from J, leaving 12 bases between. The CDR3 runs to 15 residues. CDR3 sequence (DNA): TGCGCCAGCAGCTCCCTGACAGCCATGAACACTGAAGCTTTCTTT. Protein product: CASSSLTAMNTEAFF.

Details on this clone: Possible read error: a much larger clone is one base away. This chain uses TRBV5-1 with TRBJ2-7, with TRBD1 as a possible D gene (6 bases). Trimming shortened V by 0 bases and J by 3 bases, and 7 bases separated the two germline ends. Germline assignment: CDR1 SGHRS and CDR2 YFSETQ. The CDR3 is 13 residues long. The CDR3 reads CASSLEQGYEQYF. The DNA for the CDR3 is TGCGCCAGCAGCTTGGAACAGGGCTACGAGCAGTACTTC. Combining the CDR3 with reference TRBV5-1 and TRBJ2-7 gives the whole variable domain KAGVTQTPRYLIKTRGQQVTLSCSPISGHRSVSWYQQTPGQGLQFLFEYFSETQRNKGNFPGRFSGRQFSNSRSEMNVSTLELGDSALYLCASSLEQGYEQYFGPGTRLTVT.

This clone came up a few times. V is TRBV9 and J is TRBJ1-1; 11 nucleotides line up with TRBD1. The trim removed 1 base at V and 1 base at J, leaving 12 bases unmatched. The CDR3 length is 19 residues. The germline V gene encodes CDR1 SGDLS and CDR2 YYNGEE. This CDR3 is CASSVLRWDRGLENTEAFF. For the CDR3, the DNA is TGTGCCAGCAGCGTACTCCGATGGGACAGGGGGTTGGAGAACACTGAAGCTTTCTTT.

V gene TRBV28 combines with J gene TRBJ1-1; D may be TRBD1 (6 bases). CDR3 length equals 15 residues. Per germline, CDR1 MDHEN and CDR2 SYDVKM. The V end was cut by 11 bases, the J end by 1 base, with 20 bases between. The CDR3 loop reads CASSRGSRTNTEAFF. The CDR3 bases are TGTGCCTCGTCCAGGGGAAGCAGAACGAACACTGAAGCTTTCTTT.

The count of this clone is one. The gene calls are TRBV29-1 and TRBJ2-1, with no clear D. CDR1 and CDR2 (germline): SQVTM, ANQGSEA. The V gene lost 6 bases and the J gene lost 4 bases, with 16 bases spanning the gap. The CDR3 covers 14 residues. The CDR3 sequence is CSVDVMTIYNEQFF. DNA for the CDR3: TGCAGCGTCGACGTGATGACGATATACAATGAGCAGTTCTTC.

The chain joins TRBV30 to TRBJ2-5; 12 bases align to TRBD1. V shed 4 bases, J shed 5 bases, and the junction held 5 bases outside the gene matches. Germline V gene lookup returns CDR1 GTSNPN and CDR2 SVGIG (reference sequence). CDR3 length: 14 residues. CDR3 nucleotides: TGTGCCTGGATGGGACAGGGGGCTGGGGAGACCCAGTACTTC. This encodes CAWMGQGAGETQYF.

This rearrangement joins TRBV5-1 to TRBJ1-4; D gene ambiguous. Looked up from germline, CDR1 is SGHRS and CDR2 is YFSETQ. Trimming removed 5 bases at V and 4 bases at J, with 9 bases between. This CDR3 contains 13 residues. CDR3 DNA: TGCGCCAGCAGGTTAAGTAGTAATGAAAAACTGTTTTTT. Protein product: CASRLSSNEKLFF. Using reference TRBV5-1 and TRBJ1-4 for the parts outside the CDR3, the full variable domain is KAGVTQTPRYLIKTRGQQVTLSCSPISGHRSVSWYQQTPGQGLQFLFEYFSETQRNKGNFPGRFSGRQFSNSRSEMNVSTLELGDSALYLCASRLSSNEKLFFGSGTQLSVL.

The V call is TRBV28, the J call TRBJ2-7; D is uncertain. The CDR3 sequence is 14 residues long. V lost 6 bases and J lost 2, with 14 bases in between. Germline V gene data show CDR1 as MDHEN and CDR2 as SYDVKM. The CDR3 here is CASSGPARTYEQYF. CDR3 in DNA: TGTGCCAGCAGCGGTCCAGCGCGTACCTACGAGCAGTACTTC.

V is TRBV7-3 and J is TRBJ2-1; D ambiguous. The CDR3 loop spans 11 amino acids. V shed 8 bases and J shed 10 bases, with 12 bases lying between them. From germline, CDR1 is SGHTA and CDR2 FQGTGA. CDR3 nucleotides: TGTGCCAGCTCGCGAGGTGCGGAGCAGTTCTTC. This translates into CASSRGAEQFF.

There are a few counts of this clone. The CDR3 nucleotides read TGTGCGTGTGACAGGGGCCTTGTTACCGGGGAGCTGTTTTTT. As protein: CACDRGLVTGELFF. The rearrangement links TRBV30 to TRBJ2-2; 8 bases match TRBD1. Looked up from germline, CDR1 is GTSNPN and CDR2 is SVGIG (reference sequence). The CDR3 is 14 residues long.

This clone was seen many times. The chain employs TRBV5-1 and TRBJ2-2; D not certain. Germline V gene sequence: CDR1 SGHRS, CDR2 YFSETQ. With 0 bases removed from V and 1 base from J, the gap between germline ends came to 7 bases. This CDR3 contains 15 residues. This chain's CDR3 is CASSLVPGNTGELFF. CDR3 nucleotide sequence: TGCGCCAGCAGCTTGGTCCCGGGGAACACCGGGGAGCTGTTTTTT.

The genes are TRBV5-1 and TRBJ2-3; D not resolved. Germline V CDR1 and CDR2: SGHRS, YFSETQ. The CDR3 runs to 13 residues. V was cut by 2 bases and J by 1 base, with 5 bases left in between. The CDR3 DNA reads TGCGCCAGCAGCTTACCCGGCACAGATACGCAGTATTTT. Protein sequence: CASSLPGTDTQYF.